Below, one T cell receptor (beta chain) is given with its context. Per the original methods: Researchers report that nucleated cell counts were estimated from reference gene primer amplification. Method: immunoSEQ multiplex PCR; TCRdb's copy keeps in-frame clones and lacks some. V, J and clone size are taken as reported in that table, and D and trimming were inferred from the DNA itself. The table shows around 100,000 clones, with under 90% occurring only once. These data belong to a study of blood T cell repertoires in COVID-19. V was clipped by 7 bases and J by 3 bases, with 10 bases between them. Germline V gene lookup returns CDR1 MDHEN and CDR2 SYDVKM. The CDR3 has 13 amino acids.

The sequencing input was peripheral blood. V and J are TRBV28 and TRBJ1-5, with a weak D call TRBD1 (6 bases). This receptor was taken from a human donor in a cohort sampled during active COVID-19. CDR3 nucleotide sequence: TGTGCCAGCACTGGACAGAACAATCAGCCCCAGCATTTT. This sequence encodes CASTGQNNQPQHF.